Presented here are 20 T cell receptor beta chains from one specimen sequenced in a study of blood T cell repertoires in COVID-19. Here immunoSEQ multiplex PCR was the method, and the copy in TCRdb shows in-frame clones only, minus some. The table shows 55,000 to 80,000 clones, with roughly 82% occurring only once. The sample taken for sequencing was peripheral blood. These receptors all stem from a human donor in a cohort sampled during active COVID-19.

This clone was seen many times. The CDR3 nucleotides are TGTGCCAGCAGTGAACGTACCCTCGAAACAGGAGACATGAACACTGAAGCTTTCTTT. Translation: CASSERTLETGDMNTEAFF. The rearrangement uses TRBV2 and TRBJ1-1; perhaps TRBD1 as D (5 bases). The germline gives CDR1 SNHLY, CDR2 FYNNEI. The CDR3 has 19 residues. Trimming stripped 2 bases from V and 0 bases from J, with 22 bases between.

In DNA form, the CDR3 reads TGTGCCAGTGCCTACAGGGGGCGAGGTCAGCCCCAGCATTTT. This sequence encodes CASAYRGRGQPQHF. The genes are TRBV19 and TRBJ1-5, with TRBD1 identical over 9 bases. Germline CDR1 reads LNHDA; CDR2 reads SQIVND (reference sequence). Losses at the gene ends were 8 bases for V and 6 bases for J; bases not matched to a gene: 8. This CDR3 is 14 amino acids long.

Ten or more counts support this clone. The J gene is TRBJ1-1, the V gene TRBV5-6; TRBD1 aligns across 10 bases. The CDR3 is 17 amino acids. J gave up 8 bases and V 4 bases, and 17 bases lay outside the gene matches. The germline gives CDR1 SGHDT, CDR2 YYEEEE. The CDR3 coding sequence is TGTGCCAGCAGCGCTGAGACAGGGGGCGCAAAGGGCGCGGAAGCTTTCTTT. This encodes CASSAETGGAKGAEAFF.

With respect to this clone: This sample includes further DNA sequences coding for the same CDR3. V and J are TRBV19 and TRBJ1-2; 8 nucleotides line up with TRBD1. Germline loops: CDR1 LNHDA, CDR2 SQIVND (reference sequence). V shed 6 bases and J 4 bases; nucleotides not matched to a gene: 7. CDR3 size: 14 residues. The CDR3 DNA sequence: TGTGCCAGTAGGGACGGACAGGGAGGCTATGGCTACACCTTC. Its protein is CASRDGQGGYGYTF.

The V gene is TRBV28, the J gene TRBJ2-7; 7 bases are a match to TRBD2. Germline values: CDR1 MDHEN, CDR2 SYDVKM. This CDR3 has 13 residues. The junction had 6 bases not matched to a gene; V was cut back by 7 bases and J by 3 bases. The CDR3 DNA reads TGTGCCAGCACCCTTGGGAGGGGCTACGAGCAGTACTTC. Protein product: CASTLGRGYEQYF.

The CDR3 region is CASSLAGDSNQPQHF. The CDR3 nucleotides are TGCGCCAGCAGCTTGGCGGGGGATAGCAATCAGCCCCAGCATTTT. The chain combines TRBV5-1 with TRBJ1-5; maybe TRBD1 (5 bases). The CDR3 is 15 amino acids. Germline V gene data show CDR1 as SGHRS and CDR2 as YFSETQ. V was cut by 0 bases and J by 0 bases, with 7 bases left in between.

The V and J genes are TRBV7-2 and TRBJ2-7, with TRBD2 identical over 13 bases. V was pared by 5 bases and J by 3 bases, with 4 bases of the junction left unmatched. The germline V gene encodes CDR1 SGHTA and CDR2 FQGNSA. The CDR3 loop spans 15 amino acids. The DNA of the CDR3 is TGTGCCAGCAGCGCACTAGCGGGGGGGTTCTACGAGCAGTACTTC. This translates into CASSALAGGFYEQYF. Supplemented by reference TRBV7-2 and TRBJ2-7, the full variable domain reads GAGVSQSPSNKVTEKGKDVELRCDPISGHTALYWYRQSLGQGLEFLIYFQGNSAPDKSGLPSDRFSAERTGGSVSTLTIQRTQQEDSAVYLCASSALAGGFYEQYFGPGTRLTVT.

V is TRBV2 and J is TRBJ2-5; TRBD1 matches at 7 bases. V lost 1 base, J lost 1 base, and 6 bases stayed unmatched. Germline V CDR1 and CDR2: SNHLY, FYNNEI. The CDR3 loop spans 16 amino acids. DNA for the CDR3: TGTGCCAGCAGTGAAGACCGGGGACAGCGCCAAGAGACCCAGTACTTC. Protein product: CASSEDRGQRQETQYF.

The chain joins TRBV30 to TRBJ1-6, with D uncertain. Germline V CDR1 and CDR2: GTSNPN, SVGIG (reference sequence). The CDR3 loop spans 14 amino acids. The V end was cut by 4 bases, the J end by 10 bases, with 17 bases between. This CDR3 reads CAWNPGSRRSPLHF. Here the CDR3 DNA reads TGTGCCTGGAATCCCGGGTCCCGGAGATCACCCCTCCACTTT.

The V gene is TRBV6-1, the J gene TRBJ2-5; TRBD2 is a possible D gene (6 bases). The ends were cut back, 2 bases at V and 4 bases at J, with 17 bases in the middle. Germline CDR1 and CDR2: MNHNS and SASEGT. The CDR3 covers 16 residues. CDR3: CASSELSLANPETQYF. In nucleotides, the CDR3 is TGTGCCAGCAGTGAATTATCCCTAGCGAACCCAGAGACCCAGTACTTC.

The chain couples TRBV5-1 to TRBJ1-2; TRBD1 aligns across 9 bases. V gave up 1 base and J gave up 6 bases; unmatched junction bases: 1. This CDR3 is built from 13 residues. Per the germline V gene, CDR1 is SGHRS and CDR2 is YFSETQ. The DNA of the CDR3 is TGCGCCAGCAGCTTGACAGGGGGCCATGGCTACACCTTC. Encoded protein: CASSLTGGHGYTF.

J is TRBJ2-7 and V is TRBV6-5; 7 bases agree with TRBD1. Germline-derived CDR1 and CDR2 are MNHEY and SVGAGI. With 4 bases clipped from V and 3 bases from J, the junction kept 3 bases outside the gene matches. The CDR3 contains 13 residues. The CDR3 protein is CASSFNRGYEQYF. The CDR3, as DNA: TGTGCCAGCAGTTTTAACAGGGGCTACGAGCAGTACTTC.

This chain joins TRBV5-6 and TRBJ2-5, with D hard to call. The germline V gene encodes CDR1 SGHDT and CDR2 YYEEEE. This CDR3 contains 14 residues. Trimming removed 4 bases from V and 4 bases from J, with 14 bases in between. The chain's CDR3 is CASSPASSLETQYF. The CDR3 DNA reads as TGTGCCAGCAGCCCCGCTAGTAGCCTAGAGACCCAGTACTTC.

This clone is labeled medium-sized. The chain joins TRBV12-5 to TRBJ2-1, with D maybe TRBD2 (6 bases). Germline values: CDR1 LGHNT, CDR2 FRNRAP. The CDR3 runs 16 residues. V lost 5 bases and J lost 2, with 16 bases in between. CDR3 sequence reads: CASGPEGLATYNEQFF. The CDR3 region has the DNA TGTGCTAGTGGTCCTGAGGGACTGGCTACCTACAATGAGCAGTTCTTC.

This rearrangement joins TRBV7-9 to TRBJ1-1; D is perhaps TRBD1 (5 bases). Germline V CDR1 and CDR2: SEHNR, FQNEAQ (reference sequence). V was clipped by 4 bases and J by 1 base, with 16 bases between them. This CDR3 is 16 amino acids long. The CDR3, as DNA: TGTGCCAGCAGCTCCAGCTGGGCAGGGTCGAACACTGAAGCTTTCTTT. This codes for CASSSSWAGSNTEAFF.

The chain uses TRBV12-3 or TRBV12-4 and TRBJ2-3; no clear D. This CDR3 has 13 amino acids. Trimming took off 7 bases at V and 2 bases at J, with 10 bases between the two ends. The CDR3 region has the DNA TGTGCCAGCAAACTCATATACACAGATACGCAGTATTTT. Translating it yields CASKLIYTDTQYF.

J is TRBJ1-1 and V is TRBV28; D ambiguous. Germline-derived CDR1 and CDR2 are MDHEN and SYDVKM. CDR3 length equals 12 residues. Trimming cost V 2 bases and J 10 bases, with 11 bases left between them. The CDR3: CASSLKAGPAFF. The CDR3 DNA is TGTGCCAGCAGTTTAAAGGCAGGTCCAGCTTTCTTT. Based on the CDR3 plus reference TRBV28 and TRBJ1-1, the full variable domain is DVKVTQSSRYLVKRTGEKVFLECVQDMDHENMFWYRQDPGLGLRLIYFSYDVKMKEKGDIPEGYSVSREKKERFSLILESASTNQTSMYLCASSLKAGPAFFGQGTRLTVV.

The rearrangement links TRBV7-9 to TRBJ2-7, with TRBD2 identical over 14 bases. The ends lost 4 bases at V and 7 bases at J; junction bases unmatched: 15. Germline assignment: CDR1 SEHNR and CDR2 FQNEAQ (reference sequence). This CDR3 is built from 18 residues. The CDR3 region is CASSSDKQRLAGGREQYF. The CDR3 nucleotides read TGTGCCAGCAGCTCCGACAAACAGAGACTAGCGGGGGGGCGTGAGCAGTACTTC.

The chain carries TRBV10-3 and TRBJ1-2, with 9 bases aligning to TRBD1. The CDR3 extends over 17 amino acids. V was pared by 6 bases and J by 8 bases, with 19 bases of the junction left unmatched. CDR1 is ENHRY, CDR2 SYGVKD, per germline. The CDR3: CAISDLNTEGTGNGYTF. CDR3 nucleotide sequence: TGTGCCATCAGCGATTTGAATACCGAGGGGACAGGGAACGGCTACACCTTC.

The genes are TRBV4-2 and TRBJ2-5; 8 nucleotides align to TRBD1. The CDR3 totals 16 residues. The V and J ends lost 2 bases and 1 base, in that order; junction bases with no gene match: 6. Per the germline V gene, CDR1 is LGHNA and CDR2 is YNFKEQ. The CDR3 sequence is CASSQPGQGGQETQYF. DNA for the CDR3: TGTGCCAGCAGCCAACCTGGACAGGGTGGCCAAGAGACCCAGTACTTC.